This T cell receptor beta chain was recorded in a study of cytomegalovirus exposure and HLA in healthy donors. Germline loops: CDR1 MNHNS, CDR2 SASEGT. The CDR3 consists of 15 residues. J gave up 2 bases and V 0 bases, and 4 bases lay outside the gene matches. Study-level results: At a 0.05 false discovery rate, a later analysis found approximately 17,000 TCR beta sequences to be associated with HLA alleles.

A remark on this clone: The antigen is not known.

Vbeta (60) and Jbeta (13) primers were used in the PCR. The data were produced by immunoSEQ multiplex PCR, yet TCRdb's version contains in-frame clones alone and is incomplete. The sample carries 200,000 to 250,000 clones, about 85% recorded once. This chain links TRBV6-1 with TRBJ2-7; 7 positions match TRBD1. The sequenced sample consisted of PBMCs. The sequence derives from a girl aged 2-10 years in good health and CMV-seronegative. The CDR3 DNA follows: TGTGCCAGCAGTGAAGCGGACGGACAGGCCTACGAGCAGTACTTC. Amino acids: CASSEADGQAYEQYF.